The rows below give T cell receptor beta chains drawn from one sample of a study of T-cell memory formation after mild COVID-19. Each CDR3 protein gets one entry after TCRdb re-called the 5' RACE reads with MiXCR. This table has under 110,000 distinct CDR3 sequences, about a sixth appearing once. The sequencing sample was made of PBMCs or a T cell subset sorted from them (not recorded which). These TCRs come from an adult woman who had mild COVID-19 (a few samples of this study predate the infection). Cell type and time point are not known. CDR3s include the opening cysteine and the closing phenylalanine or tryptophan. The D gene is left open where the match is weak. Size values are once, few and many counts, or a class for expanded clones, and some rows have none.

abundance	j_gene	v_gene	d_gene	CDR3nt	CDR3aa
NA	TRBJ2-1	TRBV7-8	TRBD2	TGTGCCAGCAGCTCCCCCATGGGGACTAGCGTCAATGAGCAGTTCTTC	CASSSPMGTSVNEQFF
few	TRBJ1-4	TRBV15	TRBD1	TGTGCCACCAGCAAGGACAGGGGTTGGGCTAATGAAAAACTGTTTTTT	CATSKDRGWANEKLFF
once	TRBJ1-2	TRBV5-6	NA	TGTGCCAGCAGCCAGTTCGACAGTGCCCTCTATGGCTACACCTTC	CASSQFDSALYGYTF
few	TRBJ2-1	TRBV12-3/TRBV12-4	NA	TGTGCCAGCAGTTCGACGGAGCAGTTCTTC	CASSSTEQFF
few	TRBJ2-1	TRBV9	NA	TGTGCCAGCAGCGTAGATACGGACAATGAGCAGTTCTTC	CASSVDTDNEQFF
many	TRBJ2-1	TRBV7-8	NA	TGTGCCAGCACCAAAGCAAGGTCCAGGAATGAGCAGTTCTTC	CASTKARSRNEQFF
NA	TRBJ2-3	TRBV18	NA	TGTGCCAGCTCACCCTGGGACCGCACAGATACGCAGTATTTT	CASSPWDRTDTQYF
many	TRBJ2-7	TRBV27	NA	TGTGCCAGCAGTCCTGGGACTGACGGCTACGAGCAGTACTTC	CASSPGTDGYEQYF
NA	TRBJ1-3	TRBV4-3	NA	TGCGCCAGCAGCCAAGATTGGGCCCGGCCGAGGGGAAACACCATATATTTT	CASSQDWARPRGNTIYF
NA	TRBJ1-5	TRBV2	TRBD1	TGTGCCAGCAGGGACGGGACAGACTATCAGCCCCAGCATTTT	CASRDGTDYQPQHF
few	TRBJ2-2	TRBV6-5	TRBD2	TGTGCCAGCAGTCGAAGGGTTCCTCTAGCGGCGAACACCGGGGAGCTGTTTTTT	CASSRRVPLAANTGELFF
NA	TRBJ2-7	TRBV5-1	TRBD1	TGCGCCAGCAGCTTCTCCCGAAACCCGGGACAGGGGTACTACGAGCAGTACTTC	CASSFSRNPGQGYYEQYF
few	TRBJ2-3	TRBV4-1	NA	TGCGCCAGCAGCCAAGGGGACACCAACACGGATACGCAGTATTTT	CASSQGDTNTDTQYF
few	TRBJ1-1	TRBV11-2	NA	TGTGCCAGCAGCTTAGTAGGGGGTACTGAAGCTTTCTTT	CASSLVGGTEAFF
NA	TRBJ1-2	TRBV11-1	NA	TGTGCCAGCAGCGTAGACTGGGAATTCTATGGCTACACCTTC	CASSVDWEFYGYTF
NA	TRBJ2-1	TRBV12-5	TRBD2	TGTGCTAGTGGTTTAGGAGGCGGGGGGACACCAAACAATGAGCAGTTCTTC	CASGLGGGGTPNNEQFF
few	TRBJ2-2	TRBV9	TRBD2	TGTGCCAGCAGCGTAACGGGAGGGAGCGGGGAGCTGTTTTTT	CASSVTGGSGELFF
NA	TRBJ1-1	TRBV5-1	NA	TGCGCCAGCAGCCCTCTTGACAGCATGAACACTGAAGCCTTT	CASSPLDSMNTEAF
few	TRBJ1-1	TRBV6-6	TRBD1	TGTGCCAGCAGTTACCCCCGTGACAGGGATGGGGGCACTGAAGCTTTCTTT	CASSYPRDRDGGTEAFF
few	TRBJ2-3	TRBV15	NA	TGTGCCACCAGCAGAGACCGAGCAGATACGCAGTATTTT	CATSRDRADTQYF
few	TRBJ1-1	TRBV5-1	NA	TGCGCCAGCAGAAATGATGGGTGGGGAGTGAACACTGAAGCTTTCTTT	CASRNDGWGVNTEAFF
NA	TRBJ2-1	TRBV6-2/TRBV6-3	NA	TGTGCCAGCAGATTTACAGAGGCCTACAATGAGCAGTTCTTC	CASRFTEAYNEQFF
NA	TRBJ1-2	TRBV5-5	NA	TGTGCCAGCATTGGCTCTGGACTTTGGGGTGGCTACACCTTC	CASIGSGLWGGYTF
NA	TRBJ2-3	TRBV20-1	TRBD2	TGCAGTGCCAGTCGCGGGGGGGGCAGCGCAGATACGCAGTATTTT	CSASRGGGSADTQYF
medium-sized	TRBJ1-2	TRBV29-1	TRBD1	TGCAGCGTTGAGGACAGGGACTATGGCTACACCTTC	CSVEDRDYGYTF
NA	TRBJ1-1	TRBV6-1	NA	TGTGCCAGCAGTGCCCCAGGGATCCCGAACACTGAAGCTTTCTTT	CASSAPGIPNTEAFF
few	TRBJ2-2	TRBV4-3	NA	TGCGCCAGCAGCCAAGGCAGTGGGACCCGGGAGCTGTTTTTT	CASSQGSGTRELFF
NA	TRBJ2-6	TRBV6-2/TRBV6-3	NA	TGTGCCAGCAGTTTGGACTCCTCTGGGGCCAACGTCCTGACTTTC	CASSLDSSGANVLTF
NA	TRBJ2-5	TRBV7-9	NA	TGTGCCAGCAGCTTAAGTCTGAAGACCCAGTACTTC	CASSLSLKTQYF
NA	TRBJ1-5	TRBV12-3/TRBV12-4	NA	TGTGCCAGCAGTTCACAGGGTGGGCATAGCAATCAGCCCCAGCATTTT	CASSSQGGHSNQPQHF
NA	TRBJ1-6	TRBV6-6	NA	TGTGCCAGCAGTTACTCGGCGGGGGACACGGAGAATTCACCCCTCCACTTT	CASSYSAGDTENSPLHF
NA	TRBJ1-1	TRBV4-1	NA	TGCGCCAGCAGCGTACCCGGGACGAACACTGAAGCTTTCTTT	CASSVPGTNTEAFF
NA	TRBJ1-1	TRBV7-6	NA	TGTGCCAGCAGCCCCGGACTCGGGCCAATGAACACTGAAGCTTTCTTT	CASSPGLGPMNTEAFF
few	TRBJ2-7	TRBV7-9	NA	TGTGCCAGCAGCTTAGGGGCTGACGAGCAGTACTTC	CASSLGADEQYF
few	TRBJ1-4	TRBV12-3/TRBV12-4	NA	NA	CASRIGVGDEKLFFF
many	TRBJ2-7	TRBV7-9	TRBD2	TGTGCCAGCAGCCCGGGACTAGCGGGAGGCGAGCAGTACTTC	CASSPGLAGGEQYF
few	TRBJ2-5	TRBV29-1	NA	TGCAGCGTACGGCTGGGTGAAGGGAGTAGCGAGACCCAGTACTTC	CSVRLGEGSSETQYF
few	TRBJ2-1	TRBV7-9	NA	TGTGCCAGCAGCTTAGCAATTCAGGATGAGCAGTTCTTC	CASSLAIQDEQFF
few	TRBJ2-3	TRBV2	TRBD1	TGTGCCAGCAGCCTAAACAGGGGGCTTATCACAGATACGCAGTATTTT	CASSLNRGLITDTQYF
NA	TRBJ2-7	TRBV4-3	NA	TGCGCCAGCAGCCAATTCCTCCGGGACTTAACCTACGAGCAGTACTTC	CASSQFLRDLTYEQYF
medium-sized	TRBJ2-7	TRBV5-6	TRBD1	TGTGCCAGCAGCGCGGACAGGGTGCGGGAGCAGTACTTC	CASSADRVREQYF
few	TRBJ2-7	TRBV3-1	TRBD2	TGTGCCAGCAGCCCGAAACCCTACTTGCGGGAGGGCAACTACGAGCAGTACTTC	CASSPKPYLREGNYEQYF
NA	TRBJ2-2	TRBV24-1	NA	TGTGCCACCAGTGGCGCTCCTAACGCCGGGGAGCTGTTTTTT	CATSGAPNAGELFF
few	TRBJ2-1	TRBV3-1	NA	TGTGCCAGCAGCCAACGGACTGCCTACAATGAGCAGTTCTTC	CASSQRTAYNEQFF
NA	TRBJ2-1	TRBV19	TRBD2	TGTGCCAGTAGTATTGGGGGGGTCGATGAGCAGTTCTTC	CASSIGGVDEQFF